The next 22 T cell receptor beta chains were all read from a single sample in a study of neurological immune-mediated disorders. TCRdb re-analysed the 5' RACE reads in MiXCR, keeping a single row per CDR3 protein. The data contain 95,000 to 150,000 distinct CDR3 sequences, 3% to 3.5% of them singletons. Sequencing was carried out using PBMCs. These receptors all stem from a woman aged 30 to 39 with multiple sclerosis.

In its sample, this clonotype was seen many times. This sequence joins TRBV12-3 or TRBV12-4 and TRBJ2-3; TRBD2 matches at 11 bases. The CDR3 runs 19 residues. Trimming removed 1 base from V and 3 bases from J; junction bases left unmatched: 12. CDR3 nucleotide sequence: TGTGCCAGCAGTTTAGGAGAGTGGGGGGCTAGCGGGAGGACAGATACGCAGTATTTT. It is translated as CASSLGEWGASGRTDTQYF.

This clonotype has ten or more counts. J is TRBJ1-2 and V is TRBV29-1; the D is unclear. Germline V gene data show CDR1 as SQVTM and CDR2 as ANQGSEA. With 8 bases removed from V and 7 bases from J, the gap between germline ends came to 14 bases. The CDR3 loop spans 11 amino acids. CDR3 sequence (DNA): TGCAGCATTTCATCATTCGGTGGCTACACCTTC. Residues: CSISSFGGYTF. The entire variable domain, with the rest obtained from reference TRBV29-1 and TRBJ1-2, is as follows: SAVISQKPSRDICQRGTSLTIQCQVDSQVTMMFWYRQQPGQSLTLIATANQGSEATYESGFVIDKFPISRPNLTFSTLTVSNMSPEDSSIYLCSISSFGGYTFGSGTRLTVV.

The sample holds a few counts of this clonotype. Being one base from a much bigger clone, this may be a read error. The J gene is TRBJ2-2, the V gene TRBV12-3 or TRBV12-4, with no clear D. The CDR3 length is 12 residues. CDR3 sequence: CVSRIETGELFF. The DNA of the CDR3 is TGTGTCAGCAGAATAGAAACCGGGGAGCTGTTTTTT.

This clonotype showed up many times. V usage is TRBV6-5 and J usage is TRBJ1-5; D possibly corresponds to TRBD1 (5 bases). With 2 bases removed from V and 3 bases from J, the gap between germline ends came to 8 bases. CDR3 length: 14 amino acids. Germline V lookup: CDR1 MNHEY, CDR2 SVGAGI. The CDR3, as DNA: TGTGCCAGCAGTTACGCAGGGAACAATCAGCCCCAGCATTTT. Its protein is CASSYAGNNQPQHF.

This clonotype was observed at least ten times. CDR3 protein: CAISESVSNEQYF. CDR3 DNA: TGTGCCATCAGTGAGTCGGTCAGCAACGAGCAGTACTTC. The gene calls are TRBV10-3 and TRBJ2-7; D ambiguous. The CDR3 runs 13 residues. Germline-derived CDR1 and CDR2 are ENHRY and SYGVKD. The V gene lost 0 bases and the J gene lost 5 bases, with 8 bases spanning the gap.

This clonotype showed up just a few times. V gene TRBV12-3 or TRBV12-4 combines with J gene TRBJ2-2, with 7 bases fitting TRBD1. V shed 5 bases, J shed 6 bases, and the junction held 12 bases outside the gene matches. The length of the CDR3 is 16 residues. The CDR3 region is CASSPPPTGLPGELFF. In DNA form, the CDR3 reads TGTGCCAGCAGTCCGCCCCCGACAGGGTTACCCGGGGAGCTGTTTTTT.

At least ten counts were recorded for this clonotype. The chain links TRBV7-2 to TRBJ2-1; possibly TRBD1 or TRBD2 for D (5 bases each). Trimming took off 5 bases at V and 5 bases at J, with 13 bases between the two ends. The germline gives CDR1 SGHTA, CDR2 FQGNSA. CDR3 length: 14 amino acids. The chain's CDR3 is CASSDPGPNNEQFF. The CDR3 nucleotides read TGTGCCAGCAGCGACCCGGGACCAAACAATGAGCAGTTCTTC.

This clonotype was seen repeatedly, ten times or more. The J gene is TRBJ2-1, the V gene TRBV5-1; D uncertain. V lost 4 bases to trimming and J lost 0 bases, with 11 bases between them. This CDR3 region has 15 residues. Germline CDR1 SGHRS, CDR2 YFSETQ. CDR3 sequence reads: CASSSGVSSYNEQFF. In nucleotides, the CDR3 is TGCGCCAGCAGCAGTGGGGTGAGCTCCTACAATGAGCAGTTCTTC.

This clonotype was picked up a small number of times. This rearrangement joins TRBV5-6 to TRBJ2-7; no clear D gene. The CDR3 sequence is 12 residues long. CDR1 is SGHDT and CDR2 is YYEEEE in the germline V gene. Between the trimmed V and J ends, which lost 5 bases and 6 bases, there was a span of 12 bases. The CDR3 sequence is CASRTFGSEQYF. CDR3 nucleotides: TGTGCCAGCAGAACCTTTGGGTCCGAGCAGTACTTC.

This clonotype was detected ten times or more. J is TRBJ2-7 and V is TRBV7-2; the D gene is possibly TRBD2 (6 bases). Germline lookup yields CDR1 SGHTA and CDR2 FQGNSA. The CDR3 covers 15 residues. V was trimmed by 2 bases and J by 3 bases, leaving 14 bases between them. The CDR3 DNA follows: TGTGCCAGCAGCTTAAACCCGGGAGTCAACTACGAGCAGTACTTC. The encoded protein is CASSLNPGVNYEQYF.

To note about this clonotype: With a much larger clone just one base away, this may be a read error. The CDR3 does not close with the conserved phenylalanine or tryptophan, likely indicating a read error. This rearrangement joins TRBV15 to TRBJ2-7; perhaps TRBD2 as D (6 bases). Trimming removed 1 base at V and 2 bases at J, with 12 bases between. This CDR3 comprises 15 residues. The germline gives CDR1 LNHNV, CDR2 YYDKDF (reference sequence). CDR3 coding DNA: TGTGCCACCAGCAGAGGGGGGGAATCCCCCTACGAGCAGTACTGC. Its translation: CATSRGGESPYEQYC.

This clonotype was seen repeatedly, ten times or more. The V and J genes are TRBV12-3 or TRBV12-4 and TRBJ1-1; D unresolved. The CDR3 is 12 residues long. With 7 bases removed from V and 4 bases from J, the gap between germline ends came to 10 bases. CDR3 in amino acids: CASTLGVTEAFF. The CDR3 DNA reads TGTGCCAGCACCCTTGGGGTCACTGAAGCTTTCTTT.

This clonotype was seen ten or more times. The V and J genes are TRBV4-1 and TRBJ1-1, with 9 bases identical to TRBD1. Germline V gene sequence: CDR1 MGHRA, CDR2 YSYEKL. This CDR3 region has 18 residues. The trim removed 7 bases at V and 4 bases at J, leaving 19 bases unmatched. CDR3 sequence reads: CASTTVGTGTYLGTEAFF. In DNA form, the CDR3 reads TGCGCCAGCACGACCGTCGGGACAGGGACTTATTTGGGCACTGAAGCTTTCTTT.

This clonotype has ten or more counts. CDR3 sequence reads: CASSHEGFYEQYF. The CDR3 DNA reads as TGTGCCAGCAGTCATGAGGGGTTTTACGAGCAGTACTTC. This chain connects TRBV5-6 to TRBJ2-7, with D perhaps assigned TRBD1 or TRBD2 (5 bases each). The CDR3 has 13 residues. Per the germline V gene, CDR1 is SGHDT and CDR2 is YYEEEE. The V end was cut by 5 bases, the J end by 4 bases, with 13 bases between.

This clonotype has a count of ten or more. The chain has TRBV2 and TRBJ2-7; D uncertain. Germline lookup yields CDR1 SNHLY and CDR2 FYNNEI. The length of the CDR3 is 11 residues. Trimming removed 6 bases from V and 3 bases from J, with 6 bases in between. The CDR3 region has the DNA TGTGCCAGCAGCGCCGACTACGAGCAGTACTTC. Translating it yields CASSADYEQYF.

This clonotype was seen repeatedly, ten times or more. This chain joins TRBV20-1 and TRBJ1-5; no firm D call. CDR1 and CDR2 (germline): DFQATT, SNEGSKA (reference sequence). Deletions cut 1 base from V and 4 bases from J, with 11 bases between. CDR3 length: 14 amino acids. Here the CDR3 reads CSARGGELNQPQHF. The CDR3 DNA is TGCAGTGCTAGAGGTGGAGAATTGAATCAGCCCCAGCATTTT.

This clonotype was counted many times. The chain recombines TRBV7-2 with TRBJ2-2; the D gene is possibly TRBD1 (6 bases). Germline values: CDR1 SGHTA, CDR2 FQGNSA. This CDR3 spans 14 amino acids. Trimming cost V 5 bases and J 7 bases, with 14 bases left between them. In DNA form, the CDR3 reads TGTGCCAGCAGCGGGCGCAGGGGTAGCGGGGAGCTGTTTTTT. This translates into CASSGRRGSGELFF.

This clonotype was seen at least ten times. The J gene is TRBJ1-2, the V gene TRBV20-1; a possible D gene is TRBD1 (5 bases). CDR3 length: 13 amino acids. Per germline, CDR1 DFQATT and CDR2 SNEGSKA (reference sequence). V lost 6 bases and J 1 base, leaving 12 bases between the germline ends. CDR3 residues: CSARDGLNYGYTF. The CDR3 nucleotides read TGCAGTGCCAGGGACGGTCTTAACTATGGCTACACCTTC.

This clonotype was counted ten times or more. The gene calls are TRBV12-3 or TRBV12-4 and TRBJ1-3; a possible D gene is TRBD1 (5 bases). The CDR3 contains 14 residues. Deletions cut 3 bases from V and 1 base from J, with 7 bases between. The CDR3 nucleotides read TGTGCCAGCAGTTTCGGGGGGTCTGGAAACACCATATATTTT. Protein sequence: CASSFGGSGNTIYF.

This clonotype was detected ten times or more. V and J are TRBV7-2 and TRBJ1-2; D is undetermined. The CDR3 is 14 amino acids. CDR1 SGHTA and CDR2 FQGNSA come from the germline V gene. The ends were cut back, 0 bases at V and 6 bases at J, with 11 bases in the middle. The CDR3 DNA reads as TGTGCCAGCAGCTTAGCGGTCCCCACTAATGGCTACACCTTC. Protein: CASSLAVPTNGYTF.

This clonotype came up many times. The chain employs TRBV6-6 and TRBJ1-5; a possible D gene is TRBD1 (6 bases). CDR1 and CDR2 from the germline V gene are MNHNY and SVGAGI (reference sequence). The ends were cut back, 7 bases at V and 1 base at J, with 17 bases in the middle. The CDR3 spans 16 residues. This CDR3 is CASNPRGGGSNQPQHF. CDR3 DNA: TGTGCCAGCAACCCACGGGGGGGGGGCAGCAATCAGCCCCAGCATTTT.

This clonotype was picked up many times. The chain's CDR3 is CSARGSGHYYEQYF. In DNA form, the CDR3 reads TGCAGTGCTAGAGGGTCTGGACACTACTACGAGCAGTACTTC. The gene calls are TRBV20-1 and TRBJ2-7; TRBD1 might be the D (5 bases). This CDR3 comprises 14 residues. Trimming cost V 1 base and J 3 bases, with 13 bases left between them. Germline lookup yields CDR1 DFQATT and CDR2 SNEGSKA (reference sequence).